This T cell receptor beta chain came from a study of shared clonotypes between healthy human individuals. Study results and caveats: The low donor count limited represented genetic and exposure-history diversity.

The donors were all Caucasian adults (living in Nashville, Tennessee). The method was immunoSEQ multiplex PCR; TCRdb's version includes in-frame clones alone and lacks a portion of them. The repertoire holds about 460,000 clones, with 77% as singletons. About this clone: No antigen is known for it.

The TCR was taken from a woman in her forties in good health. Some clones in this sample may be carry-over from other donors' samples. Sample: PBMCs.

CDR3 protein: CAWNRGGGNYEQYF. As DNA, the CDR3 is TGTGCCTGGAACAGGGGAGGAGGGAACTACGAGCAGTACTTC. This chain links TRBV30 with TRBJ2-7; weak D call: TRBD1 (7 bases). V dropped 4 bases and J dropped 3 bases, with 16 bases sitting between them. The germline CDR1 and CDR2 sequences are GTSNPN and SVGIG (reference sequence). The CDR3 consists of 14 residues.